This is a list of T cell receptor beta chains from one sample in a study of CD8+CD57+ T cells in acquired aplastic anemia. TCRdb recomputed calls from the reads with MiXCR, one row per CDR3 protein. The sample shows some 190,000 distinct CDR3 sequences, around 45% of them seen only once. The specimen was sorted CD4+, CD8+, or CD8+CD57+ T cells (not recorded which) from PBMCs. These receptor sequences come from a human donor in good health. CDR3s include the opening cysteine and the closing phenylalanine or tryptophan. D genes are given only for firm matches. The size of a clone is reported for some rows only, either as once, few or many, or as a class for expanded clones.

DNA: TGTGCCAGTAGTCCCGAGACGCCGCACGAAAAACTGTTTTTT
CDR3: CASSPETPHEKLFF
D: NA
size: many
J: TRBJ1-4
V: TRBV19

DNA: TGTGCCAGCAGCTCATCGGTGGGTGAGCAGTTCTTC
CDR3: CASSSSVGEQFF
D: NA
size: NA
J: TRBJ2-1
V: TRBV7-2

DNA: TGCGCCAGCAGTTATAACGGAAACACTGAAGCTTTCTTT
CDR3: CASSYNGNTEAFF
D: NA
size: few
J: TRBJ1-1
V: TRBV7-6

DNA: TGTGCCAGTACGCAGACAGGGGAGCTGTTTTTT
CDR3: CASTQTGELFF
D: NA
size: NA
J: TRBJ2-2
V: TRBV19

DNA: TGCAGTGCTAGAGTACGGATGAACACTGAAGCTTTCTTT
CDR3: CSARVRMNTEAFF
D: NA
size: many
J: TRBJ1-1
V: TRBV20-1

DNA: TGTGCCAGCAGTTACTCGGAAGGGTTAGCCGGGGAGCTGTTTTTT
CDR3: CASSYSEGLAGELFF
D: NA
size: NA
J: TRBJ2-2
V: TRBV10-3

DNA: TGTGCCAGCAGCCAAGTGTATTCACCCCTCCACTTT
CDR3: CASSQVYSPLHF
D: NA
size: once
J: TRBJ1-6
V: TRBV14

DNA: TGCGCCAGCACCCTTACGGGGGGGGACTACGAGCAGTACTTC
CDR3: CASTLTGGDYEQYF
D: TRBD2
size: NA
J: TRBJ2-7
V: TRBV10-1

DNA: TGTGCCAGCAGTGAGATTGCCCTACCGGAGCAGTTCTTC
CDR3: CASSEIALPEQFF
D: NA
size: NA
J: TRBJ2-1
V: TRBV2

DNA: TGTGCCAGCAGCTTATCTAGCGGGAGGGCCACCGGAGAGACCCAGTACTTC
CDR3: CASSLSSGRATGETQYF
D: TRBD2
size: NA
J: TRBJ2-5
V: TRBV7-6

DNA: TGTGCCAGCTCGCCCGGTCGGGGGACAGGGACCTATGGCTACACCTTC
CDR3: CASSPGRGTGTYGYTF
D: TRBD1
size: few
J: TRBJ1-2
V: TRBV2

DNA: TGTGCCTGGAGGGACGTTTACTATGGCTACACCTTC
CDR3: CAWRDVYYGYTF
D: NA
size: NA
J: TRBJ1-2
V: TRBV30